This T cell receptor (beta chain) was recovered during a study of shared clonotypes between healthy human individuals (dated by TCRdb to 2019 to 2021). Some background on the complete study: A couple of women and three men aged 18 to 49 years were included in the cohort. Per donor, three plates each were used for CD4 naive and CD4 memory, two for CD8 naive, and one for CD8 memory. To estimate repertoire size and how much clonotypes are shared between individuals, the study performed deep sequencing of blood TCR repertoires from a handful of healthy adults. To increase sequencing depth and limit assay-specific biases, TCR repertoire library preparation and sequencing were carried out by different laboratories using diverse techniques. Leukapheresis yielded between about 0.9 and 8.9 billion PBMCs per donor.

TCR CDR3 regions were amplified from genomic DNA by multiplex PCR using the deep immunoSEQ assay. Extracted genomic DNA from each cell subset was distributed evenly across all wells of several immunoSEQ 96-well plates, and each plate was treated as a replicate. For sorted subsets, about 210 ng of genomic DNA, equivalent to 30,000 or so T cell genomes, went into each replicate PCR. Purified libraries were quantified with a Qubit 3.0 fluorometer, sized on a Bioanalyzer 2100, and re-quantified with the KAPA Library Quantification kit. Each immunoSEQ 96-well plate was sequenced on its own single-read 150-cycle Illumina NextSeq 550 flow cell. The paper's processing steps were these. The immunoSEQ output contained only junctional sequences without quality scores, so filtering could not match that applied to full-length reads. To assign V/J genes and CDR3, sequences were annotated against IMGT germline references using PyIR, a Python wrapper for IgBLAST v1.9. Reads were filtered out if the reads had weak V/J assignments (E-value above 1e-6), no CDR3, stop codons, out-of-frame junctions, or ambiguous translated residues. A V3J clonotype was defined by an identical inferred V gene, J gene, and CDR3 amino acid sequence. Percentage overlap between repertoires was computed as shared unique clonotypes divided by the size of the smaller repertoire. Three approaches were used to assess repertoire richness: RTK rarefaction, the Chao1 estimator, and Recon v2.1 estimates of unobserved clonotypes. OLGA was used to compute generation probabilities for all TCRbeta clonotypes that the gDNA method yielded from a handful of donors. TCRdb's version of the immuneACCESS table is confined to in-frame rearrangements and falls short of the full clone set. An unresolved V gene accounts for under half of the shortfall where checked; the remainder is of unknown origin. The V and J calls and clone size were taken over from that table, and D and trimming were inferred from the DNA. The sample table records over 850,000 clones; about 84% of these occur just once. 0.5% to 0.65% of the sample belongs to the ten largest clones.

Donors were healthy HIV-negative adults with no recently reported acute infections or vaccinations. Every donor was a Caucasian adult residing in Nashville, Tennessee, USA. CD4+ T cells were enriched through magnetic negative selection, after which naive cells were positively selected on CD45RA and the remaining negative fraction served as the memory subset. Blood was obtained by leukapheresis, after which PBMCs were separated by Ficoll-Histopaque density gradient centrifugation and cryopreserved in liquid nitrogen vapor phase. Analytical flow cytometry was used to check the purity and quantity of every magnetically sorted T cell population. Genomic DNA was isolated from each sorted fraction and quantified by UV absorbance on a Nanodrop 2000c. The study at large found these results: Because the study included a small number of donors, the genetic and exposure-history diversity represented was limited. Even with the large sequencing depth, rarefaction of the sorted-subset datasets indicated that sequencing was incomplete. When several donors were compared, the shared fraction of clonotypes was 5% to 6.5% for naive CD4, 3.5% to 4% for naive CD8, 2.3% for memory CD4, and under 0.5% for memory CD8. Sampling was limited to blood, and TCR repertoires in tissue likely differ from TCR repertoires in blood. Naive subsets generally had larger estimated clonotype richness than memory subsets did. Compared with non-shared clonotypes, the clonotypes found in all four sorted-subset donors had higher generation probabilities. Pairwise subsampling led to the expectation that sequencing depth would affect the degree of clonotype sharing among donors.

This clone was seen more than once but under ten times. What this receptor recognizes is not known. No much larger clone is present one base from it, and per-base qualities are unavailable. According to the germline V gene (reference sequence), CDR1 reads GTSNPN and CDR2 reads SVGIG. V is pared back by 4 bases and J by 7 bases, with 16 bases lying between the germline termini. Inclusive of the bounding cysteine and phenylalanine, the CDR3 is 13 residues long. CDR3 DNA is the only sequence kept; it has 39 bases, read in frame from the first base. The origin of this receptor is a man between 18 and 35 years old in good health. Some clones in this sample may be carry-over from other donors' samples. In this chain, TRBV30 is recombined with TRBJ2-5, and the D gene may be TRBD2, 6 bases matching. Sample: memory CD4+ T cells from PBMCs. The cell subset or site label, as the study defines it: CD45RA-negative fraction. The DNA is TGTGCCTGGATCGTGGGTGGGGGGTCGACCCAGTACTTC. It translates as CAWIVGGGSTQYF.